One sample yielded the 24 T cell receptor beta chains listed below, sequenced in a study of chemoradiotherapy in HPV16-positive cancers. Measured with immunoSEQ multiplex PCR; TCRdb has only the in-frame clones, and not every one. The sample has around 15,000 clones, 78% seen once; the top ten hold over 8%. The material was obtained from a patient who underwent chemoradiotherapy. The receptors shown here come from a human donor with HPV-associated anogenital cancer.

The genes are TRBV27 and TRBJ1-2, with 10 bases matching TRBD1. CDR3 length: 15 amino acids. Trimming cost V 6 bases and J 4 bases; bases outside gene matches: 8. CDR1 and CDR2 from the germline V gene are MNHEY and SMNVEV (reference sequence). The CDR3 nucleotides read TGTGCCAGCAGACGGACAGGGGGACAAGGCTATGGCTACACCTTC. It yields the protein CASRRTGGQGYGYTF.

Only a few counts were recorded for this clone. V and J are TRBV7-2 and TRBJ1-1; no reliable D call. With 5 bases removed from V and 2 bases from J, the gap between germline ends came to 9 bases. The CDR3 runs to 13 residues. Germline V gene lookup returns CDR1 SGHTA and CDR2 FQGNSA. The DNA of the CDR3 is TGTGCCAGCAGCCAAGACTTTAACACTGAAGCTTTCTTT. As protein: CASSQDFNTEAFF.

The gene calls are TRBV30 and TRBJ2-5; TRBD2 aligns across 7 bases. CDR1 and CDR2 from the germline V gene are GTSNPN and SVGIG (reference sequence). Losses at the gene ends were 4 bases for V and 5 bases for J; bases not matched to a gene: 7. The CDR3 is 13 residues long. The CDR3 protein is CAWNRGEGETQYF. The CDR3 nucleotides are TGTGCCTGGAATCGGGGGGAGGGGGAGACCCAGTACTTC.

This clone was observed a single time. The CDR3 DNA is TGCAGTGCCTCCAGGGGGTACGAGCAGTACTTC. It translates to CSASRGYEQYF. The gene calls are TRBV20-1 and TRBJ2-7; 7 nucleotides align to TRBD1. Germline V CDR1 and CDR2: DFQATT, SNEGSKA (reference sequence). The CDR3 is 11 amino acids. The V segment lost 6 bases and the J segment 4 bases; nucleotides outside the gene matches: 3.

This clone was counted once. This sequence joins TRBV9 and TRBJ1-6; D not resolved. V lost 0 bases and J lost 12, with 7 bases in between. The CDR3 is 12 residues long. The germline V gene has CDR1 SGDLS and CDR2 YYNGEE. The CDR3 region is CASSVVRGPLHF. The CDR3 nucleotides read TGTGCCAGCAGCGTAGTACGGGGACCCCTCCACTTT.

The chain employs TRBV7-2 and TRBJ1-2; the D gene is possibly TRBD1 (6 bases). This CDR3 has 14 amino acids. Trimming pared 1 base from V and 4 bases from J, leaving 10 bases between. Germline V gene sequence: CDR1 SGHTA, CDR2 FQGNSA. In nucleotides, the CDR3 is TGTGCCAGCAGCTTAGGGGGGGCGTCCTATGGCTACACCTTC. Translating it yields CASSLGGASYGYTF. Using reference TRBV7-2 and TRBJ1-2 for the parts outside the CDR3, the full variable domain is GAGVSQSPSNKVTEKGKDVELRCDPISGHTALYWYRQSLGQGLEFLIYFQGNSAPDKSGLPSDRFSAERTGGSVSTLTIQRTQQEDSAVYLCASSLGGASYGYTFGSGTRLTVV.

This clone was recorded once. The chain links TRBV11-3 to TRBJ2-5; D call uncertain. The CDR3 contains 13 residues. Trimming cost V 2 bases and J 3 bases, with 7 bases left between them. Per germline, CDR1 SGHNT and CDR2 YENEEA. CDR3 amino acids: CASSLNNKETQYF. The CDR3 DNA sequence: TGTGCCAGCAGCTTAAACAACAAAGAGACCCAGTACTTC.

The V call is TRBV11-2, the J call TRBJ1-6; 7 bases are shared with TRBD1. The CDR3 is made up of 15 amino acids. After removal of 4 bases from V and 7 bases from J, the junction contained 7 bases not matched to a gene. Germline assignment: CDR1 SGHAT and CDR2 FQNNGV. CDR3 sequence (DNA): TGTGCCAGCAGCTCCTCGACAGGGCGAAATTCACCCCTCCACTTT. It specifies CASSSSTGRNSPLHF. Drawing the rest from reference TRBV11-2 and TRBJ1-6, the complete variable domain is EAGVAQSPRYKIIEKRQSVAFWCNPISGHATLYWYQQILGQGPKLLIQFQNNGVVDDSQLPKDRFSAERLKGVDSTLKIQPAKLEDSAVYLCASSSSTGRNSPLHFGNGTRLTVT.

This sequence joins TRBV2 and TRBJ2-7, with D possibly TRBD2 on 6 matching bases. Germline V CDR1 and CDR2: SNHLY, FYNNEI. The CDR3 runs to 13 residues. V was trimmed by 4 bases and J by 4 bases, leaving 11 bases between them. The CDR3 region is CASSGGVKYEQYF. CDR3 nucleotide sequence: TGTGCCAGCAGTGGGGGGGTTAAGTACGAGCAGTACTTC.

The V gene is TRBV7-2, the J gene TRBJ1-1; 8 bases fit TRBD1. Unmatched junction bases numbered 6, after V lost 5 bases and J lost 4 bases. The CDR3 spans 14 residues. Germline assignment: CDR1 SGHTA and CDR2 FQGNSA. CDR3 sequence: CASSGRQGSTEAFF. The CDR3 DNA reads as TGTGCCAGCAGCGGCCGACAGGGGAGCACTGAAGCTTTCTTT.

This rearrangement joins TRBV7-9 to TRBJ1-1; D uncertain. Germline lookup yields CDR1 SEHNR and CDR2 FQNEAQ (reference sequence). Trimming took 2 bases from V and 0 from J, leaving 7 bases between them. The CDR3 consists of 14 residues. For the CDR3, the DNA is TGTGCCAGCAGCTTAAATACCATGAACACTGAAGCTTTCTTT. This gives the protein CASSLNTMNTEAFF.

The DNA of the CDR3 is TGTGCCAGCAGTTACTCGAACAGTTGGAACACCGGGGAGCTGTTTTTT. As protein: CASSYSNSWNTGELFF. The J gene is TRBJ2-2, the V gene TRBV6-6; D is undetermined. This CDR3 region has 16 residues. The V and J ends lost 0 bases and 1 base respectively, with 9 bases between them. Germline V gene sequence: CDR1 MNHNY, CDR2 SVGAGI (reference sequence).

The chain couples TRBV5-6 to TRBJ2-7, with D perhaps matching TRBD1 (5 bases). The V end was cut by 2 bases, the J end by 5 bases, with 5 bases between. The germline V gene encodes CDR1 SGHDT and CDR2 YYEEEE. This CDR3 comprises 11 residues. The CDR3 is CASSLGDEQYF. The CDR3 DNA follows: TGTGCCAGCAGCTTAGGGGACGAGCAGTACTTC.

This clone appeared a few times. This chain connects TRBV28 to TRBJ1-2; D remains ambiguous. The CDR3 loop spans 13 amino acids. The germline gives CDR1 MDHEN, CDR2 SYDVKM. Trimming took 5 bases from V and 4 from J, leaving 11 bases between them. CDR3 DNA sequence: TGTGCCAGCAGTAAGGACCCCCGCTATGGCTACACCTTC. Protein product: CASSKDPRYGYTF.

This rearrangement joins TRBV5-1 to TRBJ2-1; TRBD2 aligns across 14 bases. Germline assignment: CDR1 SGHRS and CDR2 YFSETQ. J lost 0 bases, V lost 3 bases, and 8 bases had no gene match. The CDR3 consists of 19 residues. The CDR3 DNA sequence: TGCGCCAGCAGCTCCCCGACTAGCGGGGGGGGTTCCTCCTACAATGAGCAGTTCTTC. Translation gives CASSSPTSGGGSSYNEQFF.

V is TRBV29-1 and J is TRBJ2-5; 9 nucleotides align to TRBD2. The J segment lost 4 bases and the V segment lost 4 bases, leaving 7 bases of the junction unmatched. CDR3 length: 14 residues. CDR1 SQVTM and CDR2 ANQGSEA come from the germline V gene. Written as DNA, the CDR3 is TGCAGCGTTGTAGCGGGGGCCGGGGGAGAGACCCAGTACTTC. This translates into CSVVAGAGGETQYF.

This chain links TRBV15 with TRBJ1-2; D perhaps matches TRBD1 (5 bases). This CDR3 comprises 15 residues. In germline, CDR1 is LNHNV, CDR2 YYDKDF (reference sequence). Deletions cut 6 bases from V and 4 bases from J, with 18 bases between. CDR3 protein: CATSETADTVYGYTF. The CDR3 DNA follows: TGTGCCACCAGTGAGACAGCGGATACCGTCTATGGCTACACCTTC.

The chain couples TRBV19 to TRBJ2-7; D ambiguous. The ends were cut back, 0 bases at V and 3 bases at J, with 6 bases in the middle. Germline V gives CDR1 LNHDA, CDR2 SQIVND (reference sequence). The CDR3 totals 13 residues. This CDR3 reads CASSIDPSYEQYF. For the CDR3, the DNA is TGTGCCAGTAGTATAGATCCCAGCTACGAGCAGTACTTC.

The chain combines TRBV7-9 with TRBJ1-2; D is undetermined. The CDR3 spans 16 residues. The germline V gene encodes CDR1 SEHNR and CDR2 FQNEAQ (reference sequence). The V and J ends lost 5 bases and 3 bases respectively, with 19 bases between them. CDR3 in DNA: TGTGCCAGCAGCCGCGACGGGTCCCTGACCTACTATGGCTACACCTTC. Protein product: CASSRDGSLTYYGYTF.

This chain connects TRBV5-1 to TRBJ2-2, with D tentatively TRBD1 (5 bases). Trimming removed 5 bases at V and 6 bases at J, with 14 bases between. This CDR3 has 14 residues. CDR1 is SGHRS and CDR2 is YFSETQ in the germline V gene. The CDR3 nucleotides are TGCGCCAGCAGAATGGTGCAGGGCCCCGGGGAGCTGTTTTTT. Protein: CASRMVQGPGELFF.

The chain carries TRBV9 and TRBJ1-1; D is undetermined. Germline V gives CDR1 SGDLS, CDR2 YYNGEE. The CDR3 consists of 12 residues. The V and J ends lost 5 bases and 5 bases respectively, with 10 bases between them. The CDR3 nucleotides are TGTGCCAGCAGAGGTCCGGATACTGAAGCTTTCTTT. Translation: CASRGPDTEAFF. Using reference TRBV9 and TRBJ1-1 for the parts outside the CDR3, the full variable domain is DSGVTQTPKHLITATGQRVTLRCSPRSGDLSVYWYQQSLDQGLQFLIQYYNGEERAKGNILERFSAQQFPDLHSELNLSSLELGDSALYFCASRGPDTEAFFGQGTRLTVV.

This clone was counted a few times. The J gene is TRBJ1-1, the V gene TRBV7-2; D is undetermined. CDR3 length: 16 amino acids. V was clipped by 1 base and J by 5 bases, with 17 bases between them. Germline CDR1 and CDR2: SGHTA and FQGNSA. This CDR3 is CASSLVPQTVVTEAFF. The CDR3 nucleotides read TGTGCCAGCAGCTTAGTGCCCCAGACCGTAGTTACTGAAGCTTTCTTT.

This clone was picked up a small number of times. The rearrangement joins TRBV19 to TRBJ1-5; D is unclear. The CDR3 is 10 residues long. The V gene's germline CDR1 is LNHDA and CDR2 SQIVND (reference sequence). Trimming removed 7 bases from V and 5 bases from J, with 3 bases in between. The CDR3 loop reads CASNYQPQHF. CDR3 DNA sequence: TGTGCCAGTAATTATCAGCCCCAGCATTTT.

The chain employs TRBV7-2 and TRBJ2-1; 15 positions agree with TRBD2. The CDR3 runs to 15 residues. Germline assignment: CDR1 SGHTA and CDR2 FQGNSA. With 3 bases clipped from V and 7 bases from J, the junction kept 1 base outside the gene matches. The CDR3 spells CASSFGLAGGNEQFF. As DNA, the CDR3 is TGTGCCAGCAGCTTTGGACTAGCGGGGGGGAATGAGCAGTTCTTC.